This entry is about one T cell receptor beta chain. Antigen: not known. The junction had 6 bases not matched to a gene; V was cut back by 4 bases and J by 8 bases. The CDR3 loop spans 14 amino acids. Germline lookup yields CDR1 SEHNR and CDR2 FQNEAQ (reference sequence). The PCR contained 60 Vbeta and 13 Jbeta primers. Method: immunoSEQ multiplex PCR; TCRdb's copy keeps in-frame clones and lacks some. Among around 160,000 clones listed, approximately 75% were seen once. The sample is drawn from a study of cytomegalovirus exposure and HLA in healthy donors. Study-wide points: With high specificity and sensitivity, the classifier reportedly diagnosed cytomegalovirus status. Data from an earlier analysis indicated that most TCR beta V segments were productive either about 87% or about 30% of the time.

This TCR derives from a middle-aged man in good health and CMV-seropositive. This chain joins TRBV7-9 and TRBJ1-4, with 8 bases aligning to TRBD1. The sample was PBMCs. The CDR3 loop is CASSYSGGREKLFF. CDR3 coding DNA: TGTGCCAGCAGCTACTCAGGGGGCCGGGAAAAACTGTTTTTT.